Reported below is one T cell receptor (beta chain). The data were taken from a study of T cell changes during pregnancy in multiple sclerosis. CDR3 length equals 16 residues. Germline V lookup: CDR1 SGHNT, CDR2 YYREEE (reference sequence). V lost 4 bases, J lost 0 bases, and 5 bases stayed unmatched. Libraries were prepared by immunoSEQ multiplex PCR; TCRdb keeps only in-frame clonotypes and omits some of them. The sample contains under 70,000 clones, roughly 94% of which appear only once. The receptor's source is a female donor with multiple sclerosis, enrolled in a pregnancy study. The chain recombines TRBV5-4 with TRBJ2-1; TRBD2 matches 9 bases. Specimen: CD8+ T cells from peripheral blood mononuclear cells, collected after pregnancy. The CDR3, as DNA: TGTGCCAGCAGCGGGGGACTAGCTAGCTCCTACAATGAGCAGTTCTTC. Protein product: CASSGGLASSYNEQFF.